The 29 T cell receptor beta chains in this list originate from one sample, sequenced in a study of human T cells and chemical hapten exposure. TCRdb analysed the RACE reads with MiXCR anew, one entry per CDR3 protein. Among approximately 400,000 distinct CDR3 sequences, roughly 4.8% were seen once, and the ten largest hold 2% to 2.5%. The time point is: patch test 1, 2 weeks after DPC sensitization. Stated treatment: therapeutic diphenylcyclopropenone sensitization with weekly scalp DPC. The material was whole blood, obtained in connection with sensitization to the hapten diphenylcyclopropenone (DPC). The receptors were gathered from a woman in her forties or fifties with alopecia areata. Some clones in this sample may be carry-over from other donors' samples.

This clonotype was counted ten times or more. Written as DNA, the CDR3 is TGTGCCAGCAGCTCGAACCCGATAAGCACAGATACGCAGTATTTT. This encodes CASSSNPISTDTQYF. The gene calls are TRBV7-8 and TRBJ2-3; D is uncertain. CDR3 length: 15 amino acids. The germline V gene has CDR1 SGHVS and CDR2 FQNEAQ. V lost 4 bases and J 0 bases, leaving 11 bases between the germline ends.

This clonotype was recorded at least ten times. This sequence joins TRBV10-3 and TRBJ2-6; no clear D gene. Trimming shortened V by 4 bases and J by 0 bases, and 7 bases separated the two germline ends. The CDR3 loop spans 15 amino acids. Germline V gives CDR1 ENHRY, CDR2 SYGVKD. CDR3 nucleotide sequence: TGTGCCATCAGTGGGGTCCTCTCTGGGGCCAACGTCCTGACTTTC. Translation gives CAISGVLSGANVLTF.

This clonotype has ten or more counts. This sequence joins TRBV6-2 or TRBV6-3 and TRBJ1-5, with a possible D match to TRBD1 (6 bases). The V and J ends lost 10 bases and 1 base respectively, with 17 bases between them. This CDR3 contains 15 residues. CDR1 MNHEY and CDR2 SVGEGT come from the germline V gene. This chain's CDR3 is CATISAGASNQPQHF. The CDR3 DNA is TGTGCCACCATATCCGCGGGGGCGAGCAATCAGCCCCAGCATTTT.

The CDR3 DNA follows: TGTGCCACCAGTGACCGTCGCTCTGGAAACACCATATATTTT. Its protein product is CATSDRRSGNTIYF. V is TRBV24-1 and J is TRBJ1-3; D call uncertain. There are 14 residues in the CDR3. V was trimmed by 4 bases and J by 0 bases, leaving 6 bases between them. Germline loops: CDR1 KGHDR, CDR2 SFDVKD.

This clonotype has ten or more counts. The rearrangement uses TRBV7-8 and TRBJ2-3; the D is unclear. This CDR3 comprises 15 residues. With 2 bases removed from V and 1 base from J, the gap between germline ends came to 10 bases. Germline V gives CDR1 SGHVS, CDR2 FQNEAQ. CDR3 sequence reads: CASSLFGSRTDTQYF. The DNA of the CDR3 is TGTGCCAGCAGCTTATTTGGCTCACGCACAGATACGCAGTATTTT.

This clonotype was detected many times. CDR3 DNA: TGTGCCAGCAGCCTTACAGTGAAATCCACAGATACGCAGTATTTT. This gives the protein CASSLTVKSTDTQYF. This chain connects TRBV3-1 to TRBJ2-3, with D unresolved. V lost 4 bases and J 2 bases, leaving 13 bases between the germline ends. This CDR3 is built from 15 residues. CDR1 is LGHDT and CDR2 is YNNKEL in the germline V gene (reference sequence).

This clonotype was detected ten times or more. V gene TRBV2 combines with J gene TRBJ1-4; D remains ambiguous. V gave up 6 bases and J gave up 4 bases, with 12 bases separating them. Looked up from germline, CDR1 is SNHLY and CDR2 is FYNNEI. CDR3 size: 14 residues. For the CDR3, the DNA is TGTGCCAGCAGCGTGGCCAATTATAATGAAAAACTGTTTTTT. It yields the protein CASSVANYNEKLFF.

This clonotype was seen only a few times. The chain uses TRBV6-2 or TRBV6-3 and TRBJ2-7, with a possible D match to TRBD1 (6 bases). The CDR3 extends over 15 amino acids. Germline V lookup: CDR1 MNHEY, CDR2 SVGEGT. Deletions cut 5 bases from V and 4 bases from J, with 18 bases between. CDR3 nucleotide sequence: TGTGCCAGCAGTCCCCTCGGGACACAGGTGTACGAGCAGTACTTC. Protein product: CASSPLGTQVYEQYF.

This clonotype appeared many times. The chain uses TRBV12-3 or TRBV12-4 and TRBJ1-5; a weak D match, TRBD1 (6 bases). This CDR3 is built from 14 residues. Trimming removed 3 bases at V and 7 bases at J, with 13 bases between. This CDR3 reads CASSFGGGDQPQHF. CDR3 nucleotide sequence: TGTGCCAGCAGTTTCGGGGGGGGCGACCAGCCCCAGCATTTT.

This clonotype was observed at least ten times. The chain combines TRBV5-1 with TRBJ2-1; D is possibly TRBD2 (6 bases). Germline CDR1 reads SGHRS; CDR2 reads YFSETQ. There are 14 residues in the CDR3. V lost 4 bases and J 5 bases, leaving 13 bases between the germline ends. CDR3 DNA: TGCGCCAGCAGCCTGGGACTTATAGACAATGAGCAGTTCTTC. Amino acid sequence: CASSLGLIDNEQFF.

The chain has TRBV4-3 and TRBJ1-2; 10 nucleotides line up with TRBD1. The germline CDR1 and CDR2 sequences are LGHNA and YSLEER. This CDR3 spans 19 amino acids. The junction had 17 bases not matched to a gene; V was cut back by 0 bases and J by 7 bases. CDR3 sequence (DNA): TGCGCCAGCAGCCAAGAAGCTAGGGCTCGTGGGGACAGGGGCTTTGGCTACACCTTC. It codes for CASSQEARARGDRGFGYTF.

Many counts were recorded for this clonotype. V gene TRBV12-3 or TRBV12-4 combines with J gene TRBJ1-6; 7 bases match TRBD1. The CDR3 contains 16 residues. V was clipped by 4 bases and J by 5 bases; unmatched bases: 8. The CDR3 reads CASSSSQGMDNSPLHF. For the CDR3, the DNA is TGTGCCAGCAGTTCATCACAGGGGATGGATAATTCACCCCTCCACTTT.

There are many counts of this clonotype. Written as DNA, the CDR3 is TGCAGTGCTAGAGATATCGCAAGACAGGGGCAAAAACTGTTTTTT. Translation gives CSARDIARQGQKLFF. The chain combines TRBV20-1 with TRBJ1-4; TRBD1 matches 8 bases. Per germline, CDR1 DFQATT and CDR2 SNEGSKA (reference sequence). The CDR3 has 15 residues. V lost 0 bases and J lost 9; bases outside the gene matches: 9.

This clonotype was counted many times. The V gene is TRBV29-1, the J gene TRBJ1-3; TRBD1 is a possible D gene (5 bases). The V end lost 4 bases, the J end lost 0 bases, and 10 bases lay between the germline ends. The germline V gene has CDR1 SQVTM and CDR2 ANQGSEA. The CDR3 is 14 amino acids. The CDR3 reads CSVVSGRSGNTIYF. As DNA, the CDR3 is TGCAGCGTTGTGTCAGGGCGCTCTGGAAACACCATATATTTT.

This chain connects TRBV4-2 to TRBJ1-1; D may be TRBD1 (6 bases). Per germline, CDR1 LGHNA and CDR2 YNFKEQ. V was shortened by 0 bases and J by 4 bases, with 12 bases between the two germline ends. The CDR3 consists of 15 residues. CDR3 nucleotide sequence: TGTGCCAGCAGCCAAGATGGGGGACAAATCACTGAAGCTTTCTTT. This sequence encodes CASSQDGGQITEAFF.

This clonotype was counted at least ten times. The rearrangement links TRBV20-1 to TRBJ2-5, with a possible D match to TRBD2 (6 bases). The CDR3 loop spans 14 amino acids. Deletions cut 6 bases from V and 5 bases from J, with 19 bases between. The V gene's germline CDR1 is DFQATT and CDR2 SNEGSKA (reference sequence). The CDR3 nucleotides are TGCAGTGCCCCCTCCTCCACAGGAGGGGAGACCCAGTACTTC. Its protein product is CSAPSSTGGETQYF.

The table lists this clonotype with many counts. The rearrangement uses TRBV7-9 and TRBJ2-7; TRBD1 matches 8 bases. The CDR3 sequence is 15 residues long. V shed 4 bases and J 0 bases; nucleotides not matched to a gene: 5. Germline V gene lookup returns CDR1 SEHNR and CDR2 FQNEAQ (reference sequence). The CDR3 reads CASSSGQAYSYEQYF. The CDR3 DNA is TGTGCCAGCAGCTCGGGACAGGCCTACTCCTACGAGCAGTACTTC.

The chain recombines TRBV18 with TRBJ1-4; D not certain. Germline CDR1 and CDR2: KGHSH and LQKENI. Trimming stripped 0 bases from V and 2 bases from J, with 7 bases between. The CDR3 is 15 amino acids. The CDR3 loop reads CASSPPDLTNEKLFF. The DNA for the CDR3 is TGTGCCAGCTCACCACCAGACCTTACTAATGAAAAACTGTTTTTT.

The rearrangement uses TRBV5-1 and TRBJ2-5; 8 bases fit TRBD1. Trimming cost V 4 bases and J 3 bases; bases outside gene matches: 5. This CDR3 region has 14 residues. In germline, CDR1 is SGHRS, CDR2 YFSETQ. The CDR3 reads CASSRGQDKETQYF. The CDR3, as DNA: TGCGCCAGCAGCCGGGGACAGGACAAAGAGACCCAGTACTTC.

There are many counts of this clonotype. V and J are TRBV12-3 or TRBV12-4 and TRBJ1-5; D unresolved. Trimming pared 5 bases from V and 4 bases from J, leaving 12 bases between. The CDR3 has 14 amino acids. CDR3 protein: CASSRGRSNQPQHF. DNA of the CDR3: TGTGCCAGCAGTCGAGGACGATCGAATCAGCCCCAGCATTTT.

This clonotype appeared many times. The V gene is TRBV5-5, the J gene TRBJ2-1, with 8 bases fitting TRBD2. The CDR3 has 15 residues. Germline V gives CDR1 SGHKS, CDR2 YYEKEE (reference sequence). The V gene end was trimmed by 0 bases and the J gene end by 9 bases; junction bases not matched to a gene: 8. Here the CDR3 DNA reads TGTGCCAGCAGCTTGGGGCCTGAGCGGGAGAGTGAGCAGTTCTTC. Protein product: CASSLGPERESEQFF.

CDR3 sequence (DNA): TGTGCCAGCACCTTTACTTCAACCCGACGGAATCAGCCCCAGCATTTT. Encoded protein: CASTFTSTRRNQPQHF. This chain joins TRBV6-6 and TRBJ1-5; no clear D gene. CDR1 MNHNY and CDR2 SVGAGI come from the germline V gene (reference sequence). V was cut by 7 bases and J by 4 bases, with 20 bases left in between. The CDR3 runs 16 residues.

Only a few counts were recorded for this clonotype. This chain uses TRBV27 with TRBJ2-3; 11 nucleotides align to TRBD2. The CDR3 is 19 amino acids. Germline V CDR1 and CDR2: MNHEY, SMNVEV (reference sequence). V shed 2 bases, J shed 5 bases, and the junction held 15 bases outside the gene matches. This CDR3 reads CASSLPLSPSGRSQDTQYF. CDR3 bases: TGTGCCAGCAGTTTACCCCTCTCTCCTAGCGGGAGGTCGCAAGATACGCAGTATTTT.

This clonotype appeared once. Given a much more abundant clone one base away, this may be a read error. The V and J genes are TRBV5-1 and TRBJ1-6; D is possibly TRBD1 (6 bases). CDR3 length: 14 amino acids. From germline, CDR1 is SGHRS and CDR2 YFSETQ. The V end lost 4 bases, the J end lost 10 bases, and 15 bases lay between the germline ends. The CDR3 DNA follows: TGCGCCAGCAGCAAGGACAGTCCCAGGTCACCCCTCCACTTT. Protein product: CASSKDSPRSPLHF.

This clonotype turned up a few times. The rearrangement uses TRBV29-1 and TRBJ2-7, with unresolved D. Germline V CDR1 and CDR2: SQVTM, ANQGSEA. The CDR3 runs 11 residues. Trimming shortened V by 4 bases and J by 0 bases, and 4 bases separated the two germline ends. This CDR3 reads CSVVSSYEQYF. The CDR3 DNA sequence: TGCAGCGTTGTGAGCTCCTACGAGCAGTACTTC.

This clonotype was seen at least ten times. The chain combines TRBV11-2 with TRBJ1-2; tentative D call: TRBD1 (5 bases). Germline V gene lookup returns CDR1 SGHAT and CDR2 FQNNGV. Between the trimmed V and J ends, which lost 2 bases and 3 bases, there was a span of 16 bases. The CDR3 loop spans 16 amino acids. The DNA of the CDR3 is TGTGCCAGCAGCTTATTTCGAAGTGAGGGGCACTATGGCTACACCTTC. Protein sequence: CASSLFRSEGHYGYTF.

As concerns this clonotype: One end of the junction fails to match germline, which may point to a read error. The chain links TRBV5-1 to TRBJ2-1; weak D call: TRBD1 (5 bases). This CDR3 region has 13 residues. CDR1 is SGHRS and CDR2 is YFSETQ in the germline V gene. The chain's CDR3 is CANSLGHKGEQFF. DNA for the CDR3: TGCGCCAACAGCTTGGGGCATAAGGGGGAGCAGTTCTTC.

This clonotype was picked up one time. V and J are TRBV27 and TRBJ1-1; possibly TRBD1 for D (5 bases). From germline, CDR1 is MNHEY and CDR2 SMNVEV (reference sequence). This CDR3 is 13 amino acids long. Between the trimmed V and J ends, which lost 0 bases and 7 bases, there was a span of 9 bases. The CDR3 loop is CASSLSTRGEAFF. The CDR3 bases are TGTGCCAGCAGTTTATCGACGAGGGGTGAAGCTTTCTTT.

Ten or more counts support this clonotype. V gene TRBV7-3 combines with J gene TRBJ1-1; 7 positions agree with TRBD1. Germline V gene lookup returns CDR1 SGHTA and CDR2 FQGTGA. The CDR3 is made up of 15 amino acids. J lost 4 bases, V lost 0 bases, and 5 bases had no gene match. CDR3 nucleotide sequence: TGTGCCAGCAGCTTAACTCCAGGGGGTTCCACTGAAGCTTTCTTT. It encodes CASSLTPGGSTEAFF.